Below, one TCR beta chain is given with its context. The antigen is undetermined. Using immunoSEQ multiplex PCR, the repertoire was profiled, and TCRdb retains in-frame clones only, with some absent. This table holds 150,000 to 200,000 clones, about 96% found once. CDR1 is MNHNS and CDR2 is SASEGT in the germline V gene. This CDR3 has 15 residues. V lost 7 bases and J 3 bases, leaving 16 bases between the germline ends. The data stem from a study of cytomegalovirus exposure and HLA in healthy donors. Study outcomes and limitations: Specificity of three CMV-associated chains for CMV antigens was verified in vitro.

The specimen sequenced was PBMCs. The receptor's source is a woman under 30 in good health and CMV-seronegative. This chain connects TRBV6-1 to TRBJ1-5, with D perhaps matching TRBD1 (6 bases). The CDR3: CASNYRETVNQPQHF. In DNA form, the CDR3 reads TGTGCCAGCAACTACAGGGAAACCGTCAATCAGCCCCAGCATTTT.